These 28 T cell receptor beta chains were sequenced from one sample in a study of control samples from healthy donors and cancer patients. This table comes from immunoSEQ multiplex PCR, and its TCRdb copy is limited to in-frame clones, with some not included. In the table there are 100,000 to 150,000 clones, about 90% of which are singletons. The sequenced sample consisted of PBMCs. Receptors were obtained from a man between 45 and 60 years old with head and neck cancer.

The chain carries TRBV7-9 and TRBJ1-3; D unclear. The CDR3 is made up of 14 amino acids. CDR1 is SEHNR, CDR2 FQNEAQ, per germline (reference sequence). Trimming pared 5 bases from V and 1 base from J, leaving 9 bases between. CDR3 protein: CASSHTSSGNTIYF. DNA of the CDR3: TGTGCCAGCAGCCACACCAGTTCTGGAAACACCATATATTTT.

This rearrangement joins TRBV28 to TRBJ2-7, with D tentatively TRBD1 (5 bases). The CDR3 sequence is 15 residues long. V gave up 6 bases and J gave up 3 bases, with 18 bases separating them. The germline V gene encodes CDR1 MDHEN and CDR2 SYDVKM. CDR3 coding DNA: TGTGCCAGCAGCGCCGTTTACACAGGCCACTACGAGCAGTACTTC. Translation: CASSAVYTGHYEQYF. The full variable domain, with the rest looked up from reference TRBV28 and TRBJ2-7, is DVKVTQSSRYLVKRTGEKVFLECVQDMDHENMFWYRQDPGLGLRLIYFSYDVKMKEKGDIPEGYSVSREKKERFSLILESASTNQTSMYLCASSAVYTGHYEQYFGPGTRLTVT.

A remark on this clone: The same CDR3 arises from other DNA sequences in this sample as well. The V gene is TRBV10-3, the J gene TRBJ2-3; no firm D call. The V end lost 3 bases, the J end lost 1 base, and 2 bases lay between the germline ends. The CDR3 covers 12 residues. Germline V CDR1 and CDR2: ENHRY, SYGVKD. The CDR3 sequence: CAISDRTDTQYF. DNA of the CDR3: TGTGCCATCAGTGACCGCACAGATACGCAGTATTTT.

This rearrangement joins TRBV28 to TRBJ2-7, with D uncertain. The length of the CDR3 is 12 residues. Germline V gene lookup returns CDR1 MDHEN and CDR2 SYDVKM. V dropped 4 bases and J dropped 3 bases, with 7 bases sitting between them. The CDR3 here is CASSSQVYEQYF. The DNA for the CDR3 is TGTGCCAGCAGTTCCCAGGTCTACGAGCAGTACTTC.

The V call is TRBV5-6, the J call TRBJ1-1, with 7 bases identical to TRBD1. The CDR3 has 14 amino acids. V lost 3 bases, J lost 2 bases, and 4 bases stayed unmatched. CDR1 is SGHDT, CDR2 YYEEEE, per germline. The CDR3 loop reads CASSWGQRNTEAFF. For the CDR3, the DNA is TGTGCCAGCAGCTGGGGACAGCGAAACACTGAAGCTTTCTTT.

The rearrangement uses TRBV6-1 and TRBJ1-3, with D possibly being TRBD1 (5 bases). The ends were cut back, 2 bases at V and 4 bases at J, with 9 bases in the middle. The CDR3 has 14 amino acids. The germline V gene encodes CDR1 MNHNS and CDR2 SASEGT. The CDR3 region has the DNA TGTGCCAGCAGTGAATCGGGGGAAGGAAACACCATATATTTT. It yields the protein CASSESGEGNTIYF.

The chain employs TRBV24-1 and TRBJ2-7; TRBD1 might be the D (5 bases). V was pared by 3 bases and J by 5 bases, with 10 bases between. The CDR3 runs 13 residues. Germline assignment: CDR1 KGHDR and CDR2 SFDVKD. The CDR3 reads CATSDGAIHEQYF. In DNA form, the CDR3 reads TGTGCCACCAGTGATGGGGCCATCCACGAGCAGTACTTC.

V is TRBV10-3 and J is TRBJ1-2; D is ambiguous. Trimming left V 1 base short and J 6 bases short, with 9 bases between. CDR1 ENHRY and CDR2 SYGVKD come from the germline V gene. CDR3 length: 13 residues. This CDR3 reads CAISEFEGNGYTF. CDR3 bases: TGTGCCATCAGTGAGTTTGAGGGCAATGGCTACACCTTC.

This clone was counted only a few times. The chain uses TRBV6-1 and TRBJ1-1; 7 nucleotides align to TRBD1. J was trimmed by 0 bases and V by 2 bases; bases with no gene match: 6. The CDR3 extends over 16 amino acids. The V gene's germline CDR1 is MNHNS and CDR2 SASEGT. The CDR3 reads CASSEWGTVVNTEAFF. The CDR3 coding sequence is TGTGCCAGCAGTGAATGGGGGACAGTGGTGAACACTGAAGCTTTCTTT.

The CDR3 loop reads CASSTTGTTGYGYTF. The CDR3 DNA sequence: TGCGCCAGCAGCACGACCGGGACTACCGGCTATGGCTACACCTTC. The chain recombines TRBV5-1 with TRBJ1-2; TRBD1 might be the D (5 bases). CDR3 length equals 15 residues. Trimming removed 4 bases from V and 4 bases from J, with 17 bases in between. Germline-derived CDR1 and CDR2 are SGHRS and YFSETQ.

The V gene is TRBV24-1, the J gene TRBJ1-5; no definite D call. The V end lost 5 bases, the J end lost 1 base, and 2 bases lay between the germline ends. The CDR3 extends over 12 amino acids. Germline V CDR1 and CDR2: KGHDR, SFDVKD. CDR3 sequence (DNA): TGTGCCACCAGTGGGAGCAATCAGCCCCAGCATTTT. This gives the protein CATSGSNQPQHF.

This chain joins TRBV5-8 and TRBJ2-7, with D possibly matching TRBD1 (5 bases). Per the germline V gene, CDR1 is SGHTS and CDR2 is YDEGEE. V was shortened by 4 bases and J by 2 bases, with 13 bases between the two germline ends. The CDR3 totals 14 residues. The CDR3 DNA is TGTGCCAGCAGCCTCAGGGTTGGGGCCTACGAGCAGTACTTC. Residues: CASSLRVGAYEQYF. Filled out from reference TRBV5-8 and TRBJ2-7, the complete variable domain reads EAGVTQSPTHLIKTRGQQATLRCSPISGHTSVYWYQQALGLGLQFLLWYDEGEERNRGNFPPRFSGRQFPNYSSELNVNALELEDSALYLCASSLRVGAYEQYFGPGTRLTVT.

The chain uses TRBV19 and TRBJ1-4, with 7 positions matching TRBD1. This CDR3 comprises 15 residues. Germline-derived CDR1 and CDR2 are LNHDA and SQIVND (reference sequence). Trimming took 7 bases from V and 0 from J; bases not matched to a gene: 5. The CDR3 nucleotides read TGTGCCAGTAAACAGGGGCGGACAACTAATGAAAAACTGTTTTTT. It translates to CASKQGRTTNEKLFF. Full variable domain (rest looked up from reference TRBV19 and TRBJ1-4): DGGITQSPKYLFRKEGQNVTLSCEQNLNHDAMYWYRQDPGQGLRLIYYSQIVNDFQKGDIAEGYSVSREKKESFPLTVTSAQKNPTAFYLCASKQGRTTNEKLFFGSGTQLSVL.

The chain joins TRBV10-2 to TRBJ2-7; a possible D gene is TRBD2 (6 bases). Germline-derived CDR1 and CDR2 are WSHSY and SAAADI. The CDR3 length is 14 residues. The V end was cut by 3 bases, the J end by 2 bases, with 11 bases between. As DNA, the CDR3 is TGCGCCAGCAGTGATCGGGACTTGCCCTACGAGCAGTACTTC. Its protein is CASSDRDLPYEQYF.

The chain links TRBV27 to TRBJ2-1; the match to TRBD2 covers 9 bases. There are 15 residues in the CDR3. With 4 bases clipped from V and 7 bases from J, the junction kept 8 bases outside the gene matches. Germline CDR1 MNHEY, CDR2 SMNVEV (reference sequence). The CDR3 bases are TGTGCCAGCAGTTCCGTTGCTAGCGGGGAGAATGAGCAGTTCTTC. Translated, it gives CASSSVASGENEQFF.

The V call is TRBV6-2 or TRBV6-3, the J call TRBJ2-7; D unresolved. Germline CDR1 is MNHEY and CDR2 is SVGEGT. The CDR3 sequence is 15 residues long. V was pared by 2 bases and J by 1 base, with 12 bases between. CDR3: CASSYPYFPSYEQYF. CDR3 DNA: TGTGCCAGCAGTTACCCCTACTTCCCGTCCTACGAGCAGTACTTC.

The gene calls are TRBV25-1 and TRBJ2-4, with 8 bases matching TRBD1. The germline V gene has CDR1 MGHDK and CDR2 SYGVNS. Germline trimming cut 0 bases from V and 5 bases from J; bases unmatched to any gene: 9. The CDR3 runs 17 residues. This chain's CDR3 is CASSEYQAGGRENIQYF. The CDR3 DNA reads as TGTGCCAGCAGTGAATATCAGGCAGGGGGCCGTGAAAACATTCAGTACTTC.

CDR3 bases: TGTGCCAGCAGCCACCCCGGACAGGGTAGGAGCGAGCAGTACTTC. This sequence encodes CASSHPGQGRSEQYF. The chain carries TRBV9 and TRBJ2-7; TRBD1 matches at 8 bases. Germline trimming cut 4 bases from V and 6 bases from J; bases unmatched to any gene: 12. The CDR3 loop spans 15 amino acids. Germline CDR1 is SGDLS and CDR2 is YYNGEE. Filled out from reference TRBV9 and TRBJ2-7, the complete variable domain reads DSGVTQTPKHLITATGQRVTLRCSPRSGDLSVYWYQQSLDQGLQFLIQYYNGEERAKGNILERFSAQQFPDLHSELNLSSLELGDSALYFCASSHPGQGRSEQYFGPGTRLTVT.

The chain employs TRBV29-1 and TRBJ1-4, with D maybe TRBD1 (5 bases). Germline loops: CDR1 SQVTM, CDR2 ANQGSEA. The CDR3 is made up of 12 amino acids. The V and J ends lost 3 bases and 8 bases respectively, with 10 bases between them. The CDR3 here is CSVDGGEEKLFF. In DNA form, the CDR3 reads TGCAGCGTTGACGGGGGGGAGGAAAAACTGTTTTTT. The whole variable domain, filled in from reference TRBV29-1 and TRBJ1-4, reads SAVISQKPSRDICQRGTSLTIQCQVDSQVTMMFWYRQQPGQSLTLIATANQGSEATYESGFVIDKFPISRPNLTFSTLTVSNMSPEDSSIYLCSVDGGEEKLFFGSGTQLSVL.

The rearrangement links TRBV6-5 to TRBJ2-3; D not resolved. V was pared by 5 bases and J by 0 bases, with 12 bases between. Germline-derived CDR1 and CDR2 are MNHEY and SVGAGI. The CDR3 totals 15 residues. CDR3 region: CASSRVRPSTDTQYF. The CDR3 DNA follows: TGTGCCAGCAGTAGGGTGAGACCTAGCACAGATACGCAGTATTTT.

The chain employs TRBV18 and TRBJ1-3; 7 nucleotides agree with TRBD1. Germline V lookup: CDR1 KGHSH, CDR2 LQKENI. With 4 bases clipped from V and 0 bases from J, the junction kept 6 bases outside the gene matches. The CDR3 has 16 amino acids. The CDR3: CASSRATGTSGNTIYF. CDR3 coding DNA: TGTGCCAGCTCACGCGCGACAGGGACCTCTGGAAACACCATATATTTT.

V gene TRBV2 combines with J gene TRBJ1-2; D is ambiguous. The CDR3 covers 11 residues. Germline V gene lookup returns CDR1 SNHLY and CDR2 FYNNEI. Trimming shortened V by 6 bases and J by 4 bases, and 6 bases separated the two germline ends. The CDR3 region is CASRITYGYTF. CDR3 nucleotides: TGTGCCAGCAGGATTACCTATGGCTACACCTTC.

This chain connects TRBV12-3 or TRBV12-4 to TRBJ2-2; D ambiguous. Trimming removed 5 bases from V and 3 bases from J, with 4 bases in between. This CDR3 has 12 amino acids. CDR3: CASSPYTGELFF. CDR3 DNA sequence: TGTGCCAGCAGTCCTTACACCGGGGAGCTGTTTTTT.

The gene calls are TRBV10-3 and TRBJ2-5; 7 bases align to TRBD2. V was clipped by 3 bases and J by 3 bases; unmatched bases: 16. The CDR3 has 18 residues. CDR1 is ENHRY and CDR2 is SYGVKD in the germline V gene. CDR3 bases: TGTGCCATCAGTGAACGGGAAGGGGCGGGGGACCTAAAAGAGACCCAGTACTTC. It specifies CAISEREGAGDLKETQYF.

This chain connects TRBV30 to TRBJ1-1; 8 bases fit TRBD1. The CDR3 runs to 13 residues. In germline, CDR1 is GTSNPN, CDR2 SVGIG (reference sequence). With 5 bases clipped from V and 9 bases from J, the junction kept 11 bases outside the gene matches. This CDR3 is CAWGRQGNEQAFF. DNA of the CDR3: TGTGCCTGGGGTAGACAGGGGAACGAACAAGCTTTCTTT.

This sequence joins TRBV7-2 and TRBJ1-5; D perhaps matches TRBD1 (6 bases). Germline CDR1 and CDR2: SGHTA and FQGNSA. V shed 9 bases and J shed 7 bases, with 16 bases lying between them. This CDR3 is built from 13 residues. The CDR3 is CASNTGADQPQHF. CDR3 nucleotide sequence: TGTGCCAGTAATACGGGGGCCGACCAGCCCCAGCATTTT.

This chain connects TRBV5-1 to TRBJ2-5; D is possibly TRBD1 (5 bases). In germline, CDR1 is SGHRS, CDR2 YFSETQ. Trimming cost V 7 bases and J 1 base, with 11 bases left between them. The CDR3 is 13 residues long. The CDR3 here is CASAEQAQETQYF. The CDR3 nucleotides are TGCGCCAGCGCTGAACAGGCCCAAGAGACCCAGTACTTC.

The rearrangement joins TRBV3-1 (or the pseudogene TRBV3-2) to TRBJ2-7; no reliable D call. Germline V gene sequence: CDR1 LGHDT, CDR2 YNNKEL (reference sequence). The CDR3 is made up of 13 amino acids. Trimming stripped 0 bases from V and 2 bases from J, with 5 bases between. CDR3: CASSQDAAYEQYF. The DNA for the CDR3 is TGTGCCAGCAGCCAAGATGCCGCCTACGAGCAGTACTTC.